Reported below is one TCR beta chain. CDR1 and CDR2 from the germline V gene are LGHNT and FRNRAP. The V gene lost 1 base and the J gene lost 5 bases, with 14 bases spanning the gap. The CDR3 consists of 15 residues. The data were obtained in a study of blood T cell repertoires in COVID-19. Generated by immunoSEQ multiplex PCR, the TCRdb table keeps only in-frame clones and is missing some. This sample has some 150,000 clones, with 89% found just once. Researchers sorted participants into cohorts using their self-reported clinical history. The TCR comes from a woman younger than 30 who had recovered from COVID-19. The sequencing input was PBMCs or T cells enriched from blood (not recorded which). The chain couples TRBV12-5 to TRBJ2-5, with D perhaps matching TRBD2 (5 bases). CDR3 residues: CASGLDGSGGETQYF. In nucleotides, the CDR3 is TGTGCTAGTGGTTTGGACGGAAGCGGCGGGGAGACCCAGTACTTC.